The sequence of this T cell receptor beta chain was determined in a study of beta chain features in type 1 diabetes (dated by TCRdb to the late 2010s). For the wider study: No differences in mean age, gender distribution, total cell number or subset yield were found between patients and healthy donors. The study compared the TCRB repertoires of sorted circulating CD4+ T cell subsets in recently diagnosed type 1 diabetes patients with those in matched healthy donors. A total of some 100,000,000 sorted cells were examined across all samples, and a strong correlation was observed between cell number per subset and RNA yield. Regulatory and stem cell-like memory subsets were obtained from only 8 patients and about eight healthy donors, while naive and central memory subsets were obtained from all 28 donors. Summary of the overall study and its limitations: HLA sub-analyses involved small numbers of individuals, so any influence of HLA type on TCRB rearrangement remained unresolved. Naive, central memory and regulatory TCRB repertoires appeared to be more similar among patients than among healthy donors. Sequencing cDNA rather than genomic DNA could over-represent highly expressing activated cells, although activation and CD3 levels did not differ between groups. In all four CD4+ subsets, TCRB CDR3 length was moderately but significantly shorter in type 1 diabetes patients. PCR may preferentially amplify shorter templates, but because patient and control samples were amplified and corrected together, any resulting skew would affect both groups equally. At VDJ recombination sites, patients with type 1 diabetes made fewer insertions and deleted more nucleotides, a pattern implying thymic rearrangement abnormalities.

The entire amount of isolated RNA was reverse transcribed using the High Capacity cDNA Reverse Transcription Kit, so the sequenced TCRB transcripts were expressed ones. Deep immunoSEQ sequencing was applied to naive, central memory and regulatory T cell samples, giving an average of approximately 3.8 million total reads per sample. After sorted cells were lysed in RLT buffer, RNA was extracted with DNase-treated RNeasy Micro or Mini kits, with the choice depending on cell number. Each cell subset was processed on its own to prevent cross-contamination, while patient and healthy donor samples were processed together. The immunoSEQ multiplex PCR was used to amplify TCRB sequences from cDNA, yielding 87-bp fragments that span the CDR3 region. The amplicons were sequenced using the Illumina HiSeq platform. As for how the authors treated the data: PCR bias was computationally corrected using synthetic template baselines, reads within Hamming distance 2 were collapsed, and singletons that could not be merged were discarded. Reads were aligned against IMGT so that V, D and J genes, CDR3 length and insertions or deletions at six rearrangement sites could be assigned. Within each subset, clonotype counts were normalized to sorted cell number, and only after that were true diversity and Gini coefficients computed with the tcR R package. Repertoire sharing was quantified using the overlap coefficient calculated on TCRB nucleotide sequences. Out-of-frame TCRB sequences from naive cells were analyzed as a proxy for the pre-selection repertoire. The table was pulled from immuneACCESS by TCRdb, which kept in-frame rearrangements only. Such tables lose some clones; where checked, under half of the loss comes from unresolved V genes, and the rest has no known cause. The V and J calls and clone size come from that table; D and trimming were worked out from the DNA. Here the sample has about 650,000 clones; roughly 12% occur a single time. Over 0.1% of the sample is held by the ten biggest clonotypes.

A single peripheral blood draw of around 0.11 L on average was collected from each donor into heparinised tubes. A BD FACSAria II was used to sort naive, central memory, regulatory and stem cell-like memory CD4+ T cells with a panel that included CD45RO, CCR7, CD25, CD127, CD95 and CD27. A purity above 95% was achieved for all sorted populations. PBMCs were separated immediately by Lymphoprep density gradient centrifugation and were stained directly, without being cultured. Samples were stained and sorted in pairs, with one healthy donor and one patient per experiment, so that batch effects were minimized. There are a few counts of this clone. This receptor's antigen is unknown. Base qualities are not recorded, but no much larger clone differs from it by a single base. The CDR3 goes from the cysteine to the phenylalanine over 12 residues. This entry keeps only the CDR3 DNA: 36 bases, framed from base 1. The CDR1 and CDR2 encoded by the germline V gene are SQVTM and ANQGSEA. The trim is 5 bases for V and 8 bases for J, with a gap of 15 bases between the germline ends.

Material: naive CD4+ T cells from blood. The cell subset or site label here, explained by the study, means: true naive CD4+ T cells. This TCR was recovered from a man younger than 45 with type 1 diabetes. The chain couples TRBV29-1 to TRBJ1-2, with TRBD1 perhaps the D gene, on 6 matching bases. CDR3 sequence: CSVFTGQGGYTF. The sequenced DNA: TGCAGCGTTTTTACAGGGCAAGGCGGCTACACCTTC.